Shown below are 29 T cell receptor beta chains from a single sample sequenced in a study of blood T cell repertoires in COVID-19. This table comes from immunoSEQ multiplex PCR, and its TCRdb copy is limited to in-frame clones, with some not included. The repertoire consists of about 250,000 clones, with 75% to 85% occurring once and the leading ten covering 8.5% to 9.5%. The material sequenced was PBMCs or T cells enriched from blood (not recorded which). These receptors all come from a woman aged 45-65 years with acute COVID-19.

The V call is TRBV12-2, the J call TRBJ2-1; TRBD2, the table's D call, was not compared with the DNA. TRBV12-2 is marked as a pseudogene. CDR3 size: 18 residues. CDR3 in amino acids: CASRLSPAGGPGGNEQFF. The CDR3 nucleotides read TGTGCAAGTCGCTTATCCCCCGCCGGGGGACCCGGGGGCAATGAGCAGTTCTTC.

This chain uses TRBV10-3 with TRBJ2-1, with 7 bases lining up with TRBD1. CDR1 ENHRY and CDR2 SYGVKD come from the germline V gene. The CDR3 totals 15 residues. With 5 bases clipped from V and 6 bases from J, the junction kept 10 bases outside the gene matches. CDR3: CAISPQGHSGNEQFF. DNA for the CDR3: TGTGCCATCAGTCCACAGGGGCACTCTGGCAATGAGCAGTTCTTC.

This chain links TRBV6-2 or TRBV6-3 with TRBJ1-5; D is undetermined. CDR1 is MNHEY and CDR2 is SVGEGT in the germline V gene. This CDR3 comprises 15 residues. Trimming cost V 4 bases and J 0 bases, with 10 bases left between them. In DNA form, the CDR3 reads TGTGCCAGCAGTTCCGACTTGAATAGCAATCAGCCCCAGCATTTT. Translated, it gives CASSSDLNSNQPQHF.

The rearrangement links TRBV19 to TRBJ2-2, with a possible D match to TRBD2 (5 bases). From germline, CDR1 is LNHDA and CDR2 SQIVND (reference sequence). Trimming left V 3 bases short and J 6 bases short, with 8 bases between. The CDR3 sequence is 13 residues long. The CDR3 reads CASSMEAPGELFF. The CDR3 bases are TGTGCCAGTAGTATGGAGGCCCCCGGGGAGCTGTTTTTT.

V is TRBV6-2 or TRBV6-3 and J is TRBJ1-2; weak D call: TRBD1 (5 bases). CDR1 is MNHEY, CDR2 SVGEGT, per germline. This CDR3 is built from 14 residues. V lost 5 bases and J lost 3, with 13 bases in between. The CDR3 here is CASSGRTRDYGYTF. In DNA form, the CDR3 reads TGTGCCAGCAGTGGCCGGACACGGGACTATGGCTACACCTTC.

In this sample, this clone turned up once. The V call is TRBV27, the J call TRBJ2-1; a weak D match, TRBD2 (7 bases). V was clipped by 7 bases and J by 8 bases, with 18 bases between them. This CDR3 has 14 amino acids. Germline V CDR1 and CDR2: MNHEY, SMNVEV (reference sequence). CDR3 amino acids: CASTIGGGTYEQFF. DNA of the CDR3: TGTGCCAGCACCATAGGGGGGGGCACGTATGAGCAGTTCTTC.

CDR3 protein: CAWSDRGPTDTQYF. CDR3 nucleotides: TGTGCCTGGAGCGACAGGGGGCCGACAGATACGCAGTATTTT. This chain connects TRBV30 to TRBJ2-3; 10 bases agree with TRBD1. Trimming cost V 3 bases and J 3 bases; bases outside gene matches: 3. Germline loops: CDR1 GTSNPN, CDR2 SVGIG (reference sequence). This CDR3 spans 14 amino acids. Combining the CDR3 with reference TRBV30 and TRBJ2-3 gives the whole variable domain SQTIHQWPATLVQPVGSPLSLECTVEGTSNPNLYWYRQAAGRGLQLLFYSVGIGQISSEVPQNLSASRPQDRQFILSSKKLLLSDSGFYLCAWSDRGPTDTQYFGPGTRLTVL.

The rearrangement links TRBV30 to TRBJ1-6, with 9 bases that match TRBD1. In germline, CDR1 is GTSNPN, CDR2 SVGIG (reference sequence). The CDR3 consists of 14 residues. With V trimmed by 4 bases and J by 10 bases, 8 bases remained unmatched. CDR3 residues: CAWTEQGAGSPLHF. In nucleotides, the CDR3 is TGTGCCTGGACCGAACAGGGGGCCGGGTCACCCCTCCACTTT.

The chain joins TRBV7-8 to TRBJ2-1; 9 bases line up with TRBD1. The CDR3 consists of 18 residues. Losses at the gene ends were 0 bases for V and 5 bases for J; bases not matched to a gene: 11. The V gene's germline CDR1 is SGHVS and CDR2 FQNEAQ. This CDR3 is CASSLAVGDRVWDNEQFF. In DNA, the CDR3 is TGTGCCAGCAGCTTAGCGGTGGGGGACAGGGTCTGGGACAATGAGCAGTTCTTC.

This chain links TRBV6-2 or TRBV6-3 with TRBJ2-2; the match to TRBD1 covers 7 bases. The V gene end was trimmed by 6 bases and the J gene end by 7 bases; junction bases not matched to a gene: 2. This CDR3 is 12 amino acids long. Germline values: CDR1 MNHEY, CDR2 SVGEGT. For the CDR3, the DNA is TGTGCCAGCAGCCAGGGGGTCGGGGAGCTGTTTTTT. Its protein product is CASSQGVGELFF.

The gene calls are TRBV5-4 and TRBJ1-1, with D unclear. Per the germline V gene, CDR1 is SGHNT and CDR2 is YYREEE (reference sequence). The length of the CDR3 is 14 residues. Trimming pared 3 bases from V and 0 bases from J, leaving 9 bases between. CDR3 amino acids: CASSSIGVNTEAFF. The CDR3 bases are TGTGCCAGCAGCTCCATCGGGGTGAACACTGAAGCTTTCTTT.

This clone was counted once. The gene calls are TRBV7-9 and TRBJ1-3; TRBD1 might be the D (5 bases). Trimming removed 1 base from V and 1 base from J, with 8 bases in between. CDR3 length equals 15 residues. From germline, CDR1 is SEHNR and CDR2 FQNEAQ (reference sequence). CDR3 nucleotide sequence: TGTGCCAGCAGCTTAGGATCAGGGTCTGGAAACACCATATATTTT. Translating it yields CASSLGSGSGNTIYF. Complete variable domain (other parts from reference TRBV7-9 and TRBJ1-3): DTGVSQNPRHKITKRGQNVTFRCDPISEHNRLYWYRQTLGQGPEFLTYFQNEAQLEKSRLLSDRFSAERPKGSFSTLEIQRTEQGDSAMYLCASSLGSGSGNTIYFGEGSWLTVV.

The V and J genes are TRBV4-3 and TRBJ2-3, with 7 bases identical to TRBD1. CDR1 and CDR2 (germline): LGHNA, YSLEER. With 0 bases clipped from V and 0 bases from J, the junction kept 3 bases outside the gene matches. This CDR3 region has 16 residues. CDR3 region: CASSQDRGGSTDTQYF. As DNA, the CDR3 is TGCGCCAGCAGCCAAGATAGAGGGGGCAGCACAGATACGCAGTATTTT.

V and J are TRBV19 and TRBJ2-7; 9 bases are a match to TRBD1. V was pared by 1 base and J by 3 bases, with 4 bases of the junction left unmatched. This CDR3 spans 15 amino acids. CDR1 is LNHDA and CDR2 is SQIVND in the germline V gene (reference sequence). Here the CDR3 reads CASSIVGQGFYEQYF. The CDR3 bases are TGTGCCAGTAGTATAGTCGGACAGGGGTTCTACGAGCAGTACTTC.

This sequence joins TRBV7-9 and TRBJ2-5; 8 nucleotides align to TRBD2. Germline CDR1 and CDR2: SEHNR and FQNEAQ (reference sequence). The junction had 8 bases not matched to a gene; V was cut back by 5 bases and J by 3 bases. The CDR3 has 15 residues. Here the CDR3 DNA reads TGTGCCAGCAGCGCAGCGGGGGCCGGGAAAGAGACCCAGTACTTC. Translated, it gives CASSAAGAGKETQYF.

The CDR3 protein is CASSEDRKAFF. The CDR3 nucleotides read TGTGCCAGCAGTGAAGACAGAAAAGCTTTCTTT. The chain links TRBV2 to TRBJ1-1; D uncertain. The CDR3 consists of 11 residues. With 1 base removed from V and 9 bases from J, the gap between germline ends came to 6 bases. The germline CDR1 and CDR2 sequences are SNHLY and FYNNEI.

The chain recombines TRBV6-5 with TRBJ1-1; 7 positions match TRBD1. The CDR3 sequence is 16 residues long. CDR1 is MNHEY, CDR2 SVGAGI, per germline. The V gene end was trimmed by 2 bases and the J gene end by 0 bases; junction bases not matched to a gene: 6. DNA for the CDR3: TGTGCCAGCAGTTACCGTACAGGGGAGGTGAACACTGAAGCTTTCTTT. Protein sequence: CASSYRTGEVNTEAFF.

This clone was observed a single time. The chain uses TRBV5-1 and TRBJ1-4, with a possible D match to TRBD1 (6 bases). Trimming took 4 bases from V and 8 from J, leaving 12 bases between them. The germline V gene has CDR1 SGHRS and CDR2 YFSETQ. This CDR3 spans 13 amino acids. The DNA for the CDR3 is TGCGCCAGCAGCACCCCGACAGGAGAAAAACTGTTTTTT. Its protein product is CASSTPTGEKLFF. The variable domain in full, with the rest retrieved from reference TRBV5-1 and TRBJ1-4, is KAGVTQTPRYLIKTRGQQVTLSCSPISGHRSVSWYQQTPGQGLQFLFEYFSETQRNKGNFPGRFSGRQFSNSRSEMNVSTLELGDSALYLCASSTPTGEKLFFGSGTQLSVL.

This chain joins TRBV30 and TRBJ2-3; perhaps TRBD2 as D (5 bases). Between the trimmed V and J ends, which lost 4 bases and 2 bases, there was a span of 16 bases. The CDR3 is 15 residues long. CDR1 is GTSNPN and CDR2 is SVGIG in the germline V gene (reference sequence). The CDR3 spells CAWNRTPLPTDTQYF. For the CDR3, the DNA is TGTGCCTGGAACCGGACTCCCTTACCCACAGATACGCAGTATTTT. Drawing the rest from reference TRBV30 and TRBJ2-3, the complete variable domain is SQTIHQWPATLVQPVGSPLSLECTVEGTSNPNLYWYRQAAGRGLQLLFYSVGIGQISSEVPQNLSASRPQDRQFILSSKKLLLSDSGFYLCAWNRTPLPTDTQYFGPGTRLTVL.

The rearrangement links TRBV30 to TRBJ1-2, with D unclear. V lost 1 base, J lost 2 bases, and 14 bases lay in between. Germline CDR1 is GTSNPN and CDR2 is SVGIG (reference sequence). There are 15 residues in the CDR3. The DNA for the CDR3 is TGTGCCTGGAGTGACACCCGGGTAGCAAACTATGGCTACACCTTC. It specifies CAWSDTRVANYGYTF.

This rearrangement joins TRBV20-1 to TRBJ2-1; the match to TRBD1 covers 10 bases. CDR3 length equals 15 residues. Germline loops: CDR1 DFQATT, CDR2 SNEGSKA (reference sequence). V shed 3 bases and J 6 bases; nucleotides not matched to a gene: 8. The CDR3 is CSASGAGTGVNEQFF. CDR3 coding DNA: TGCAGTGCTAGTGGGGCCGGGACAGGGGTCAATGAGCAGTTCTTC.

This sequence joins TRBV10-3 and TRBJ1-2; 7 bases are shared with TRBD1. Trimming at V came to 0 bases and at J to 8 bases, leaving 6 bases not matched to a gene. CDR3 length: 14 amino acids. Germline V lookup: CDR1 ENHRY, CDR2 SYGVKD. The CDR3 DNA sequence: TGTGCCATCAGTGAGTCAGAGGGGGCGCGGGGCTACACCTTC. Its protein is CAISESEGARGYTF.

This chain joins TRBV9 and TRBJ1-5, with D possibly being TRBD1 (6 bases). The V gene lost 0 bases and the J gene lost 2 bases, with 9 bases spanning the gap. This CDR3 is 15 amino acids long. Germline V lookup: CDR1 SGDLS, CDR2 YYNGEE. The CDR3 DNA reads TGTGCCAGCAGCGTAGAGGCAGGGGGCAATCAGCCCCAGCATTTT. This gives the protein CASSVEAGGNQPQHF. Complete variable domain (other parts from reference TRBV9 and TRBJ1-5): DSGVTQTPKHLITATGQRVTLRCSPRSGDLSVYWYQQSLDQGLQFLIQYYNGEERAKGNILERFSAQQFPDLHSELNLSSLELGDSALYFCASSVEAGGNQPQHFGDGTRLSIL.

The chain combines TRBV5-4 with TRBJ2-1; D might be TRBD1 (5 bases). Germline loops: CDR1 SGHNT, CDR2 YYREEE (reference sequence). The CDR3 loop spans 14 amino acids. Trimming stripped 2 bases from V and 7 bases from J, with 13 bases between. CDR3: CASSLAGQGNEQFF. CDR3 DNA: TGTGCCAGCAGCTTAGCAGGGCAAGGGAATGAGCAGTTCTTC. The complete variable domain, with remaining parts taken from reference TRBV5-4 and TRBJ2-1, reads ETGVTQSPTHLIKTRGQQVTLRCSSQSGHNTVSWYQQALGQGPQFIFQYYREEENGRGNFPPRFSGLQFPNYSSELNVNALELDDSALYLCASSLAGQGNEQFFGPGTRLTVL.

This clone was seen many times. The chain employs TRBV7-9 and TRBJ1-2; 7 bases are shared with TRBD1. Germline V gene data show CDR1 as SEHNR and CDR2 as FQNEAQ (reference sequence). The V gene end was trimmed by 1 base and the J gene end by 1 base; junction bases not matched to a gene: 3. CDR3 length: 15 amino acids. In nucleotides, the CDR3 is TGTGCCAGCAGCTTAGGACAGGGACGTAACTATGGCTACACCTTC. The encoded protein is CASSLGQGRNYGYTF. Combining the CDR3 with reference TRBV7-9 and TRBJ1-2 gives the whole variable domain DTGVSQNPRHKITKRGQNVTFRCDPISEHNRLYWYRQTLGQGPEFLTYFQNEAQLEKSRLLSDRFSAERPKGSFSTLEIQRTEQGDSAMYLCASSLGQGRNYGYTFGSGTRLTVV.

This chain links TRBV6-5 with TRBJ2-7, with 8 nucleotides matching TRBD2. The CDR3 totals 13 residues. The V gene end was trimmed by 6 bases and the J gene end by 2 bases; junction bases not matched to a gene: 3. In germline, CDR1 is MNHEY, CDR2 SVGAGI. The CDR3 region is CASRSSGAYEQYF. The CDR3, as DNA: TGTGCCAGCAGGAGTAGCGGGGCCTACGAGCAGTACTTC.

V usage is TRBV11-3 and J usage is TRBJ2-3; 9 nucleotides agree with TRBD2. This CDR3 has 16 residues. The V gene end was trimmed by 1 base and the J gene end by 2 bases; junction bases not matched to a gene: 4. The germline V gene encodes CDR1 SGHNT and CDR2 YENEEA. The DNA of the CDR3 is TGTGCCAGCAGCTTAGCCAGCGGGGGGAACACAGATACGCAGTATTTT. This codes for CASSLASGGNTDTQYF.

CDR3 in amino acids: CASSAGSSANYGYTF. CDR3 DNA: TGCGCCAGCAGCGCCGGGTCCTCGGCTAACTATGGCTACACCTTC. The chain uses TRBV5-1 and TRBJ1-2; D remains ambiguous. V was shortened by 4 bases and J by 0 bases, with 13 bases between the two germline ends. From germline, CDR1 is SGHRS and CDR2 YFSETQ. The CDR3 has 15 residues.

J is TRBJ1-5 and V is TRBV6-5; perhaps TRBD1 as D (6 bases). Germline values: CDR1 MNHEY, CDR2 SVGAGI. The CDR3 totals 13 residues. V lost 7 bases and J lost 0, with 7 bases in between. CDR3 in DNA: TGTGCCAGCACAGGGGATAGCAATCAGCCCCAGCATTTT. This codes for CASTGDSNQPQHF.